Listed below are T cell receptor beta chains from one sample, sequenced in a study of blood T cell repertoires in COVID-19. The repertoire was sequenced with immunoSEQ multiplex PCR; TCRdb's copy has only in-frame clones and lacks some. The table includes approximately 230,000 clones, around 90% detected once. Sample: peripheral blood. The receptors originated from a man aged 18 to 35 with active or convalescent COVID-19. Each CDR3 is given with its conserved first and last residue. The D gene is left open where the match is weak. Clone size is shown for a subset of rows, as once, few, many or a class of expanded clone.

DNA: TGTGCCAGTAGTAGGGCACTTGGGGGCGGCTACGAGCAGTACTTC
CDR3: CASSRALGGGYEQYF
size: -
J: TRBJ2-7
D: -
V: TRBV19

DNA: TGTGCCAGCAGCCCTAGCGGAGCCCAAACCGGGGAGCTGTTTTTT
CDR3: CASSPSGAQTGELFF
size: -
J: TRBJ2-2
D: TRBD2
V: TRBV7-8

DNA: TGTGCCAGCAGCTCTACAGGGGGCGTGCGTAATGGCTACACCTTC
CDR3: CASSSTGGVRNGYTF
size: -
J: TRBJ1-2
D: TRBD1
V: TRBV11-2

DNA: TGTGCCAGCAGTTTGGGGGGGCCGTACGAGCAGTACTTC
CDR3: CASSLGGPYEQYF
size: many
J: TRBJ2-7
D: -
V: TRBV12-3/TRBV12-4

DNA: TGTGCCAGCAGTTTATGGGCGAACACTGAAGCTTTCTTT
CDR3: CASSLWANTEAFF
size: -
J: TRBJ1-1
D: -
V: TRBV12-3/TRBV12-4

DNA: TGTGCCAGCAGCCCAAGGACTAGCGGGAGGGCCGAGCAGTTCTTC
CDR3: CASSPRTSGRAEQFF
size: -
J: TRBJ2-1
D: TRBD2
V: TRBV7-8

DNA: TGTGCCAGCAGTTTAAATTTACGGGGTGGGTTGAACGAGCAGTACTTC
CDR3: CASSLNLRGGLNEQYF
size: -
J: TRBJ2-7
D: -
V: TRBV27

DNA: TGTGCCAGCAGCCAAGAAAAAGGGACAGGGCCGGCAGATACGCAGTATTTT
CDR3: CASSQEKGTGPADTQYF
size: -
J: TRBJ2-3
D: TRBD1
V: TRBV3-1/TRBV3-2

DNA: TGCGCCAGCAGTGGTGCGGTACCAGATACGCAGTATTTT
CDR3: CASSGAVPDTQYF
size: -
J: TRBJ2-3
D: -
V: TRBV5-1

DNA: TGTGCCAGCAGCTCACTAGCGGGAGGATTTTCAGATACGCAGTATTTT
CDR3: CASSSLAGGFSDTQYF
size: -
J: TRBJ2-3
D: TRBD2
V: TRBV7-3

DNA: TGTGCCACCAGCTCTGAACTAGCGGGACATGAGCAGTTCTTC
CDR3: CATSSELAGHEQFF
size: -
J: TRBJ2-1
D: TRBD2
V: TRBV15

DNA: TGTGCCAGCAGTTCGGGGGGGACAAATTCACCCCTCCACTTT
CDR3: CASSSGGTNSPLHF
size: -
J: TRBJ1-6
D: -
V: TRBV6-5

DNA: TGTGCCAGCAGCTTAGCGGCGGGACGGACGGAGCCCCAGCATTTT
CDR3: CASSLAAGRTEPQHF
size: -
J: TRBJ1-5
D: -
V: TRBV7-9

DNA: TGTGCCATCAGTGAGGCCAGGGGGCGCGGAGGTGCAGAGACCCAGTACTTC
CDR3: CAISEARGRGGAETQYF
size: -
J: TRBJ2-5
D: TRBD1
V: TRBV10-3

DNA: TGTGCCAGCAGTGAGGGACTGCGGAGAACCATATATTTT
CDR3: CASSEGLRRTIYF
size: -
J: TRBJ1-3
D: -
V: TRBV2

DNA: TGCGCCAGCAGCCTAGACGAGGGACTAGCAGGTACTGAGCAGTTCTTC
CDR3: CASSLDEGLAGTEQFF
size: -
J: TRBJ2-1
D: TRBD2
V: TRBV4-3

DNA: TGCGCCAGCAGCTATGACAGACAAGAGACCCAGTACTTC
CDR3: CASSYDRQETQYF
size: -
J: TRBJ2-5
D: -
V: TRBV5-1

DNA: TGTGCCAGCACTAGCGGATACTACAATGAGCAGTTCTTC
CDR3: CASTSGYYNEQFF
size: -
J: TRBJ2-1
D: TRBD2
V: TRBV6-5

DNA: TGTGCCAGCAGCTTGTTCTCGTCTCAAACTCAAGAGACCCAGTACTTC
CDR3: CASSLFSSQTQETQYF
size: -
J: TRBJ2-5
D: -
V: TRBV5-6

DNA: TGCGCCAGCAGCCAAGATACAGGGCGGGTCACAGATACGCAGTATTTT
CDR3: CASSQDTGRVTDTQYF
size: -
J: TRBJ2-3
D: -
V: TRBV4-1

DNA: TGTGCCAGCAGTTTAGGGAGTACGGGCTACGAGCAGTACTTC
CDR3: CASSLGSTGYEQYF
size: few
J: TRBJ2-7
D: -
V: TRBV27

DNA: TGTGCCAGCAGCTTAGGACGTGGCGCGGGGGAACCTTACGAGCAGTACTTC
CDR3: CASSLGRGAGEPYEQYF
size: -
J: TRBJ2-7
D: TRBD2
V: TRBV13

DNA: TGTGCCAGCTCACCACCTTCCCGGGGTGGTAGGGATGAGCAGTTCTTC
CDR3: CASSPPSRGGRDEQFF
size: few
J: TRBJ2-1
D: -
V: TRBV18

DNA: TGTGCCAGCAGCTTAGCTACAGATGTTGGGGCCAACGTCCTGACTTTC
CDR3: CASSLATDVGANVLTF
size: once
J: TRBJ2-6
D: -
V: TRBV7-9

DNA: TGTGCCAGCAGCTTACGCGGGACGGGAGTCGAGCAGTACTTC
CDR3: CASSLRGTGVEQYF
size: -
J: TRBJ2-7
D: -
V: TRBV7-2

DNA: TGTGCCAGCAGCTTGGACTCACGGAGCAATGAGCAGTTCTTC
CDR3: CASSLDSRSNEQFF
size: -
J: TRBJ2-1
D: -
V: TRBV5-4

DNA: TGTGCTAGTGGGGGAACAGGGCATGGCTACACCTTC
CDR3: CASGGTGHGYTF
size: -
J: TRBJ1-2
D: -
V: TRBV12-5

DNA: TGTGCCAGCAGCCGTCAGGAGACCCAGTACTTC
CDR3: CASSRQETQYF
size: -
J: TRBJ2-5
D: -
V: TRBV11-2

DNA: TGTGCCAGCAGCTTTCGTAGCGGGGAGCTGTTTTTT
CDR3: CASSFRSGELFF
size: -
J: TRBJ2-2
D: -
V: TRBV7-2

DNA: TGTGCCAGCAGCTTAGTAGTACCCGGGTTGGAGACCCAGTACTTC
CDR3: CASSLVVPGLETQYF
size: -
J: TRBJ2-5
D: -
V: TRBV7-9

DNA: TGTGCCAGTAAAGACACTACAGATACGCAGTATTTT
CDR3: CASKDTTDTQYF
size: -
J: TRBJ2-3
D: -
V: TRBV19

DNA: TGTGCCAGCTCTCCCGGGACTAACTATGGCTACACCTTC
CDR3: CASSPGTNYGYTF
size: -
J: TRBJ1-2
D: -
V: TRBV2

DNA: TGCGCCAGCAGCTTGTCAGGGGGCGTCACTGAAGCTTTCTTT
CDR3: CASSLSGGVTEAFF
size: -
J: TRBJ1-1
D: TRBD1
V: TRBV5-1

DNA: TGTGCCAGCAGCCAAGAATTAGCGGTAGCCACAGATACGCAGTATTTT
CDR3: CASSQELAVATDTQYF
size: -
J: TRBJ2-3
D: -
V: TRBV3-1/TRBV3-2

DNA: TGTGCCAGCAGTTTCCGAACAGGGGGCATGAACACTGAAGCTTTCTTT
CDR3: CASSFRTGGMNTEAFF
size: -
J: TRBJ1-1
D: TRBD1
V: TRBV6-2/TRBV6-3

DNA: TGTGCCTGGACCAGGACAGGGAAAGGGTCTGGGGCCAACGTCCTGACTTTC
CDR3: CAWTRTGKGSGANVLTF
size: -
J: TRBJ2-6
D: TRBD1
V: TRBV30

DNA: TGTGCCAGCAGCTCCCGGGTCTATGGCTACACCTTC
CDR3: CASSSRVYGYTF
size: once
J: TRBJ1-2
D: -
V: TRBV3-1/TRBV3-2

DNA: TGTGCCAGTAGTGGTAACAGGGGAGTTGCGTGGACTGAAGCTTTCTTT
CDR3: CASSGNRGVAWTEAFF
size: -
J: TRBJ1-1
D: TRBD1
V: TRBV19

DNA: TGTGCAAGTCGGATATTACAGGGTATCAGGACTGAAGCTTTCTTT
CDR3: CASRILQGIRTEAFF
size: -
J: TRBJ1-1
D: -
V: TRBV12-2

DNA: TGTGCCAGCAGTTGGACAGGCTCGAATGGCTACACCTTC
CDR3: CASSWTGSNGYTF
size: -
J: TRBJ1-2
D: TRBD1
V: TRBV6-5

DNA: TGTGCCAGCAGCCGGGACAGCTTCACAGATACGCAGTATTTT
CDR3: CASSRDSFTDTQYF
size: -
J: TRBJ2-3
D: TRBD1
V: TRBV5-4

DNA: TGTGCCAGCAGCTTGTCCGGGACAGGGTTAGGCTATGGCTACACCTTC
CDR3: CASSLSGTGLGYGYTF
size: -
J: TRBJ1-2
D: TRBD1
V: TRBV7-2

DNA: TGTGCCAGCAGTCAACACACGAACCCCTACGAGCAGTACTTC
CDR3: CASSQHTNPYEQYF
size: -
J: TRBJ2-7
D: -
V: TRBV28

DNA: TGCGCCAGCAGCCAGTCCTCTAGCGGGAGAGGTCCCGGGGAGCTGTTTTTT
CDR3: CASSQSSSGRGPGELFF
size: -
J: TRBJ2-2
D: TRBD2
V: TRBV4-3

DNA: TGCAGTGCTAGTATCACAGGGGGAGGCTATGGCTACACCTTC
CDR3: CSASITGGGYGYTF
size: few
J: TRBJ1-2
D: TRBD1
V: TRBV20-1

DNA: TGTGCCAGCAGCCAAGAAAGGCGGGGGCTCTATGGCTACACCTTC
CDR3: CASSQERRGLYGYTF
size: -
J: TRBJ1-2
D: -
V: TRBV14

DNA: TGTGCCAGTAGCGTGCTGTCGGGAGAGTTAAATGAGCAGTTCTTC
CDR3: CASSVLSGELNEQFF
size: -
J: TRBJ2-1
D: -
V: TRBV19

DNA: TGTGCCAGCTCACCCGTTATGACTAGCGCCAACAATGAGCAGTTCTTC
CDR3: CASSPVMTSANNEQFF
size: -
J: TRBJ2-1
D: TRBD2
V: TRBV18

DNA: TGTGCCAGCAGTATGTCTAGCGGGAGAAGGAATGAGCAGTTCTTC
CDR3: CASSMSSGRRNEQFF
size: -
J: TRBJ2-1
D: TRBD2
V: TRBV28

DNA: TGCAGCGTTGATACAGATGAAGCTTTCTTT
CDR3: CSVDTDEAFF
size: -
J: TRBJ1-1
D: -
V: TRBV29-1

DNA: TGTGCCAGCAGCGTCGGGGGAAACTCCTATAATTCACCCCTCCACTTT
CDR3: CASSVGGNSYNSPLHF
size: -
J: TRBJ1-6
D: -
V: TRBV9

DNA: TGCGCCAGCAGTTCTAGGACACTTGGCTATGGCTACACCTTC
CDR3: CASSSRTLGYGYTF
size: -
J: TRBJ1-2
D: -
V: TRBV5-1

DNA: TGTGCCAGCAGCGAGGGACTAGCGGGAGGGCAAGAGACCCAGTACTTC
CDR3: CASSEGLAGGQETQYF
size: -
J: TRBJ2-5
D: TRBD2
V: TRBV7-2